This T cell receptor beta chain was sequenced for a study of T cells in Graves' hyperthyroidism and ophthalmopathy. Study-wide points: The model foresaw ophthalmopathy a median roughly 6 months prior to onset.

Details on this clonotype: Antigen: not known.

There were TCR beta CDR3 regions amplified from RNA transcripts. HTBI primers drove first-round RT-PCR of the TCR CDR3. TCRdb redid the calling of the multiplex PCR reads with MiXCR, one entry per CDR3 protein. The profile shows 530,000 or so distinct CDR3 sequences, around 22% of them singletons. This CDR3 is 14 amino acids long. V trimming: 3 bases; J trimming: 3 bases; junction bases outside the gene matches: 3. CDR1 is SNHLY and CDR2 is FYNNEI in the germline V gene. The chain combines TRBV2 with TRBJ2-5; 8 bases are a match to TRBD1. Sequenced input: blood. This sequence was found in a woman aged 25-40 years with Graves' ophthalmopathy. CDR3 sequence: CASSDAGGEETQYF. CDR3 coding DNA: TGTGCCAGCAGTGATGCAGGGGGCGAAGAGACCCAGTACTTC.